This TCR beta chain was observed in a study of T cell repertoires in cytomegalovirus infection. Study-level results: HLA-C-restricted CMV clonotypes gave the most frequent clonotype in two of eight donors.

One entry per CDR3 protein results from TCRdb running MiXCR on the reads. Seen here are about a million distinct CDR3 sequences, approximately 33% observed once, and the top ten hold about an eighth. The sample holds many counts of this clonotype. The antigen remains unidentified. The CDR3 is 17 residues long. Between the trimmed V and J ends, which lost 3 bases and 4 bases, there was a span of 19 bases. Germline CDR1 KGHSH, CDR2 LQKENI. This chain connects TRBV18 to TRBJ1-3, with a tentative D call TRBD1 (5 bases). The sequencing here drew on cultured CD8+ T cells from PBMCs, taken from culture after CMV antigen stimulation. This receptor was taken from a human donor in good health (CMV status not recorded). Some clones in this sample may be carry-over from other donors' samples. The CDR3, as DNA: TGTGCCAGCTCACCCCTTGGAGACAGACCTGGAGGAAACACCATATATTTT. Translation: CASSPLGDRPGGNTIYF. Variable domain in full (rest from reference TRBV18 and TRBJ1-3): NAGVMQNPRHLVRRRGQEARLRCSPMKGHSHVYWYRQLPEEGLKFMVYLQKENIIDESGMPKERFSAEFPKEGPSILRIQQVVRGDSAAYFCASSPLGDRPGGNTIYFGEGSWLTVV.